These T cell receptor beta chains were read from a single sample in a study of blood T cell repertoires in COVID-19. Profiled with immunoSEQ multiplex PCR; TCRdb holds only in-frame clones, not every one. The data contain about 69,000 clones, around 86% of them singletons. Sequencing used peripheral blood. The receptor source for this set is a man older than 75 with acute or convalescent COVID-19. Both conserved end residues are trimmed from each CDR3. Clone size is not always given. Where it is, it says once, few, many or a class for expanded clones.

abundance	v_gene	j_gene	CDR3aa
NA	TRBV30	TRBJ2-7	AWSPWTSGAYEQY
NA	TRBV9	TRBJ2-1	ASSVGGQIPF
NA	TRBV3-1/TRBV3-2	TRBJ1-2	ASSQRDRGYGYT
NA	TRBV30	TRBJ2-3	AWRLAGGGGTDTQY
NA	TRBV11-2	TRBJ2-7	ASSLSGPSYEQY
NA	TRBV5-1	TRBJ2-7	ASSSSGPSGEQY
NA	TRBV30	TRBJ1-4	AWRMQGWDEKLF
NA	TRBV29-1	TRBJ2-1	SVAPSGINEQF
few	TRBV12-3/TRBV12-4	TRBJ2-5	ASSLSGAGTQY
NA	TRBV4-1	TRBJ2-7	ASSQERLAGDYEQY
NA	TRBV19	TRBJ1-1	ASSPMNTEAF
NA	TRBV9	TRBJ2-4	ASSPRHLPAKNIQY
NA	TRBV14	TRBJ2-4	ASSQAPRGGDIQY
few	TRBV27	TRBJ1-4	ASSYTDRGNEKLF
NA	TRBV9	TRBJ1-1	ASSGRGSNTEAF
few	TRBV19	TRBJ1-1	ASSIARGVVRDTEAF
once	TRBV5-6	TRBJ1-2	ASSLGTGGYYGYT
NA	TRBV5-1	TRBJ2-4	ASSLAGQGNENIQY
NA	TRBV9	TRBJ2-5	ASSVGPTETQY
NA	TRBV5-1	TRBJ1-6	ASSLGTGTGSPLH
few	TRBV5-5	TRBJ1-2	ASRLSLQGSGT
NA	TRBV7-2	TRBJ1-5	ASSFDGGNQPQH
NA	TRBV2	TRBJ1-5	ASRQVSNQPQH
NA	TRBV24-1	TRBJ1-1	ATASGTGVRAF
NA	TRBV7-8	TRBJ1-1	ASSRQPGRGSEAF
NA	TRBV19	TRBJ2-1	ASSILDGRSMDEQF